This T cell receptor (beta chain) was captured in a study of identifying expanded T cells in peripheral blood. The CDR3 runs 14 residues. V dropped 4 bases and J dropped 0 bases, with 9 bases sitting between them. Germline assignment: CDR1 SGHTA and CDR2 FQGNSA. Clones were sequenced by immunoSEQ multiplex PCR, and TCRdb holds only the in-frame ones, with some missing. This sample has 65,000 to 95,000 clones; 80% to 90% occur once, and the top ten carry roughly 7.3%. The sequencing input was blood. This receptor was taken from a person aged 18 to 70 in good health. The chain is built from TRBV7-2 and TRBJ1-1, with D perhaps matching TRBD1 (6 bases). The CDR3 region is CASSSQGMNTEAFF. The CDR3 DNA is TGTGCCAGCAGCTCCCAGGGGATGAACACTGAAGCTTTCTTT.